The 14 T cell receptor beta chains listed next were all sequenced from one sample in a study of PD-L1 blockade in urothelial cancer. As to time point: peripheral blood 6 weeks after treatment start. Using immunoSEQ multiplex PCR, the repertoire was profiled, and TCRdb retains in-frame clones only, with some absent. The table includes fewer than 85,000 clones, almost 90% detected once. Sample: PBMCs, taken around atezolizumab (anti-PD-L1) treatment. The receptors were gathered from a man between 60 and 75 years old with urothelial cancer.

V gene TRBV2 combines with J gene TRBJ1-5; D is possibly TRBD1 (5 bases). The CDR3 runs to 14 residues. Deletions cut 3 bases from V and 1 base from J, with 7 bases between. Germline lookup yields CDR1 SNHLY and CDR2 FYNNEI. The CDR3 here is CASSETESNQPQHF. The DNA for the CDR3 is TGTGCCAGCAGTGAGACAGAGAGCAATCAGCCCCAGCATTTT.

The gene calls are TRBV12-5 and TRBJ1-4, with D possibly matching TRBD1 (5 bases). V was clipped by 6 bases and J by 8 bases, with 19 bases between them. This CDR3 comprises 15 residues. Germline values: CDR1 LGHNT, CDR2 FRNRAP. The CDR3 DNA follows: TGTGCTAGTGGGGAACTGGGACGGCGGGGGGAAAAACTGTTTTTT. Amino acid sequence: CASGELGRRGEKLFF.

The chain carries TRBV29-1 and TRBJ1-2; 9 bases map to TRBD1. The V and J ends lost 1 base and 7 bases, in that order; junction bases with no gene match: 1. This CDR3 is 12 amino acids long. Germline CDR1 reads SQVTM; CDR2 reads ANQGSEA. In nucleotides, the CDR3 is TGCAGCGTTGAAGGACAGGGGGGTGGCTACACCTTC. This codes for CSVEGQGGGYTF.

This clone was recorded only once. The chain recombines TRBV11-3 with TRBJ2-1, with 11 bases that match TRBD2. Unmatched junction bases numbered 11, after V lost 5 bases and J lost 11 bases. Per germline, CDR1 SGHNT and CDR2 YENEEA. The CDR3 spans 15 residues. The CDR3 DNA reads TGTGCCAGCAGCCCCTCTAGCGGGGGGTTCTCGAAGCAGTTCTTC. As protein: CASSPSSGGFSKQFF.

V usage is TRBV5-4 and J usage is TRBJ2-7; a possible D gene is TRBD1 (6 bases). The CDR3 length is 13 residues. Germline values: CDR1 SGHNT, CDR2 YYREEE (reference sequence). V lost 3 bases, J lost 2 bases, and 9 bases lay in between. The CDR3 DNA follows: TGTGCCAGCAGCTGGGGGCGAGCCTACGAGCAGTACTTC. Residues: CASSWGRAYEQYF.

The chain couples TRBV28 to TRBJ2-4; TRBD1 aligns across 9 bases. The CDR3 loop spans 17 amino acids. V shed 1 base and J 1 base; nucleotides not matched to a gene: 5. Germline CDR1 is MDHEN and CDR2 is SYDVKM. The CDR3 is CASSLFGQGFAKNIQYF. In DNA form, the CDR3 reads TGTGCCAGCAGTTTATTTGGACAGGGGTTCGCCAAAAACATTCAGTACTTC. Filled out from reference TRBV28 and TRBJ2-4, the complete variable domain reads DVKVTQSSRYLVKRTGEKVFLECVQDMDHENMFWYRQDPGLGLRLIYFSYDVKMKEKGDIPEGYSVSREKKERFSLILESASTNQTSMYLCASSLFGQGFAKNIQYFGAGTRLSVL.

CDR3 region: CASSEAPVGVYEQYF. The CDR3 nucleotides are TGCGCCAGCAGTGAGGCCCCGGTGGGAGTCTACGAGCAGTACTTC. The V and J genes are TRBV10-2 and TRBJ2-7; D possibly corresponds to TRBD2 (5 bases). Germline V gene sequence: CDR1 WSHSY, CDR2 SAAADI. Trimming cost V 2 bases and J 3 bases, with 14 bases left between them. The CDR3 runs to 15 residues.

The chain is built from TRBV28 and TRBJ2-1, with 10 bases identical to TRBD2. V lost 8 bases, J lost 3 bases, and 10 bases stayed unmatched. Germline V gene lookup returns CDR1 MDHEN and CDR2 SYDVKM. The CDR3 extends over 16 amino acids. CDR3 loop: CASGGLAGEGYNEQFF. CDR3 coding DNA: TGTGCCAGCGGCGGGCTAGCGGGAGAGGGCTACAATGAGCAGTTCTTC.

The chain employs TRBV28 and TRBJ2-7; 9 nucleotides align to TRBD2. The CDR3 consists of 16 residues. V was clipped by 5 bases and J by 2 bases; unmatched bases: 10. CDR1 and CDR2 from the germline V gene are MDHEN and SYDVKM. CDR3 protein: CASSPPRAGGPYEQYF. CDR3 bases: TGTGCCAGCAGTCCCCCCAGGGCGGGAGGGCCCTACGAGCAGTACTTC.

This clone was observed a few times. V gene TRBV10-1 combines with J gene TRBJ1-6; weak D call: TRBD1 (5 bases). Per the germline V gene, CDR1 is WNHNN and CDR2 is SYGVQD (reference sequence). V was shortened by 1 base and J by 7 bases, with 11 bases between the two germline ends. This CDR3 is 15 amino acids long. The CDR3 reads CASSEFDRLNSPLHF. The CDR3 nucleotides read TGCGCCAGCAGTGAGTTTGACAGATTAAATTCACCCCTCCACTTT.

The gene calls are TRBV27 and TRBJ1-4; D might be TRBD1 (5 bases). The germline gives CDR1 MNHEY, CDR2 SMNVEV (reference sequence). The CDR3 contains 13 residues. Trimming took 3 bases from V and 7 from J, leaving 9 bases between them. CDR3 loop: CASSFSGGEKLFF. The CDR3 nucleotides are TGTGCCAGCAGTTTCAGCGGGGGTGAAAAACTGTTTTTT.

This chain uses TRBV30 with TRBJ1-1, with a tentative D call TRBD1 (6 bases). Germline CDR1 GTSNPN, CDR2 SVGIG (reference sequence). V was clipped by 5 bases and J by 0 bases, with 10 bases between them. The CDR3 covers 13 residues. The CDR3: CAWVGQLNTEAFF. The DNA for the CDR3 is TGTGCCTGGGTTGGACAGCTGAACACTGAAGCTTTCTTT.

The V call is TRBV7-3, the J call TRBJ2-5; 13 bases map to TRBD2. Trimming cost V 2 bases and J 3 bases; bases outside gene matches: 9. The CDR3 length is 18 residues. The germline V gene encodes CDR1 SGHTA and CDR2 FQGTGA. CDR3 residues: CASSLGTSGVGWKETQYF. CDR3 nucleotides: TGTGCCAGCAGCTTAGGGACTAGCGGGGTCGGGTGGAAAGAGACCCAGTACTTC.

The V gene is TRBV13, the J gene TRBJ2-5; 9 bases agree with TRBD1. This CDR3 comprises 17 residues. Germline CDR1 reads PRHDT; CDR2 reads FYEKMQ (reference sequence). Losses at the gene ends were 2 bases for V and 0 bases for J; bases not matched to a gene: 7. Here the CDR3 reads CASSLRPGTGNQETQYF. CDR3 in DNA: TGTGCCAGCAGCTTACGGCCTGGGACAGGGAACCAAGAGACCCAGTACTTC.